This TCR beta chain emerged from a study of regulatory T cells in long-lasting Graves disease. Study-level points and caveats: Few sampled subjects may have lowered accuracy. Whereas new patients shared 966 public clonotypes, persistent patients shared more, at a few thousand.

The time point denotes: newly diagnosed GD, antithyroid drugs for less than 3 months. The TCR library used RNA extracted from PBMCs. This clonotype was observed a handful of times. The antigen remains unidentified. The germline gene is not matched at one end of the junction; a read error may be the cause. The CDR3 consists of 13 residues. Building the TCR beta libraries relied on iRepertoire HTBI primers, and CDR3 regions underwent Arm-PCR. Using its own MiXCR run on the multiplex PCR reads, TCRdb lists one record per CDR3 protein. The data hold roughly 610,000 distinct CDR3 sequences, with roughly 15% observed a single time. The same data also went into a second study, on T cells in Graves' hyperthyroidism and ophthalmopathy. That source notes: Researchers report that a 13 V-J model separated ophthalmopathy from stable hyperthyroidism.

The TCR comes from a woman aged 30 to 39 with Graves disease. The chain joins TRBV12-3 or TRBV12-4 to TRBJ2-7, with D possibly matching TRBD1 (5 bases). Material: peripheral blood mononuclear cells (PBMCs), obtained at new diagnosis, from a patient treated with antithyroid drugs. DNA of the CDR3: TGTGCCAGCAGTTATACCTCCAGGGTCGAGCGGTACTTC. It translates to CASSYTSRVERYF.